The 21 T cell receptor beta chains reported below all come from one sample, sequenced in a study of glioma-infiltrating T cells after dendritic cell vaccination. Clones were sequenced by immunoSEQ multiplex PCR, and TCRdb holds only the in-frame ones, with some missing. The table records tens of thousands of clones, over 85% of them present only once. Sequenced material: blood, taken before dendritic cell vaccination. Receptors were obtained from a human donor with glioblastoma.

This rearrangement joins TRBV19 to TRBJ2-6; 7 bases line up with TRBD2. This CDR3 region has 18 residues. CDR1 is LNHDA, CDR2 SQIVND, per germline (reference sequence). After removal of 1 base from V and 0 bases from J, the junction contained 6 bases not matched to a gene. The CDR3 sequence is CASSIVASGRSGANVLTF. The CDR3, as DNA: TGTGCCAGTAGTATAGTGGCTAGCGGTCGCTCTGGGGCCAACGTCCTGACTTTC. The whole variable domain, remainder taken from reference TRBV19 and TRBJ2-6, is DGGITQSPKYLFRKEGQNVTLSCEQNLNHDAMYWYRQDPGQGLRLIYYSQIVNDFQKGDIAEGYSVSREKKESFPLTVTSAQKNPTAFYLCASSIVASGRSGANVLTFGAGSRLTVL.

The rearrangement joins TRBV30 to TRBJ2-1, with a weak D call TRBD2 (6 bases). V was cut by 0 bases and J by 7 bases, with 16 bases left in between. The CDR3 totals 15 residues. Germline lookup yields CDR1 GTSNPN and CDR2 SVGIG (reference sequence). The CDR3 sequence is CAWSVRGGAWNEQFF. The CDR3, as DNA: TGTGCCTGGAGTGTACGTGGCGGGGCCTGGAATGAGCAGTTCTTC.

The chain combines TRBV9 with TRBJ1-2; unclear D gene. Between the trimmed V and J ends, which lost 3 bases and 8 bases, there was a span of 5 bases. Germline values: CDR1 SGDLS, CDR2 YYNGEE. CDR3 size: 10 residues. In nucleotides, the CDR3 is TGTGCCAGCAGCGGAGGGGGCTACACCTTC. Encoded protein: CASSGGGYTF.

With regard to this clone: At one end the junction does not follow the germline gene, possibly because of a read error. At the DNA level, this CDR3 is encoded by other sequences in the same sample as well. The chain uses TRBV5-4 and TRBJ2-4, with D perhaps matching TRBD1 (5 bases). This CDR3 spans 13 amino acids. Germline values: CDR1 SGHNT, CDR2 YYREEE (reference sequence). The CDR3 DNA reads TGTGCTAGCAGCTTGGGGCAGAAAAACATTCAGTACTTC. Amino acids: CASSLGQKNIQYF.

This clone came up a few times. The V gene is TRBV6-1, the J gene TRBJ2-2; D is perhaps TRBD2 (7 bases). CDR1 is MNHNS, CDR2 SASEGT, per germline. The ends were cut back, 2 bases at V and 1 base at J, with 11 bases in the middle. The CDR3 has 16 amino acids. CDR3 residues: CASSEIGGRNTGELFF. The CDR3 DNA reads TGTGCCAGCAGTGAAATCGGGGGGCGGAACACCGGGGAGCTGTTTTTT.

The CDR3 protein is CASSPGVGSTEAFF. As DNA, the CDR3 is TGTGCCAGCTCACCGGGAGTGGGGAGCACTGAAGCTTTCTTT. This chain joins TRBV18 and TRBJ1-1; D is unresolved. V gave up 3 bases and J gave up 4 bases, with 12 bases separating them. The CDR3 has 14 residues. The germline V gene has CDR1 KGHSH and CDR2 LQKENI.

J is TRBJ1-1 and V is TRBV12-5; TRBD1 agrees at 8 bases. Losses at the gene ends were 5 bases for V and 1 base for J; bases not matched to a gene: 0. Germline V gene data show CDR1 as LGHNT and CDR2 as FRNRAP. The CDR3 contains 13 residues. CDR3 loop: CASGGQGNTEAFF. The CDR3 DNA reads TGTGCTAGTGGTGGACAGGGGAACACTGAAGCTTTCTTT.

The chain links TRBV18 to TRBJ2-5; D ambiguous. This CDR3 has 12 amino acids. Per germline, CDR1 KGHSH and CDR2 LQKENI. Trimming shortened V by 4 bases and J by 5 bases, and 8 bases separated the two germline ends. The CDR3 region has the DNA TGTGCCAGCTCACGCCAGGCGGAGACCCAGTACTTC. Its translation: CASSRQAETQYF. Full variable domain (outside the CDR3, taken from reference TRBV18 and TRBJ2-5): NAGVMQNPRHLVRRRGQEARLRCSPMKGHSHVYWYRQLPEEGLKFMVYLQKENIIDESGMPKERFSAEFPKEGPSILRIQQVVRGDSAAYFCASSRQAETQYFGPGTRLLVL.

The chain combines TRBV30 with TRBJ1-5, with D hard to call. From germline, CDR1 is GTSNPN and CDR2 SVGIG (reference sequence). This CDR3 has 15 amino acids. Trimming removed 1 base from V and 4 bases from J, with 14 bases in between. CDR3 in DNA: TGTGCCTGGAGTGCCCTTCAGGCCCTTAATCAGCCCCAGCATTTT. Residues: CAWSALQALNQPQHF.

V gene TRBV19 combines with J gene TRBJ2-1; no firm D call. Germline CDR1 LNHDA, CDR2 SQIVND (reference sequence). This CDR3 has 16 residues. Trimming pared 3 bases from V and 0 bases from J, leaving 12 bases between. Written as DNA, the CDR3 is TGTGCCAGTAGTATGTCCGGTCGGAGCTCCTACAATGAGCAGTTCTTC. It specifies CASSMSGRSSYNEQFF.

This chain joins TRBV5-6 and TRBJ1-2, with unresolved D. Germline V lookup: CDR1 SGHDT, CDR2 YYEEEE. Trimming cost V 1 base and J 1 base, with 11 bases left between them. The CDR3 runs 15 residues. CDR3 nucleotide sequence: TGTGCCAGCAGCTTGCTAGATATGAGTAACTATGGCTACACCTTC. Amino acid sequence: CASSLLDMSNYGYTF.

The J gene is TRBJ1-2, the V gene TRBV5-4, with D unclear. This CDR3 contains 12 residues. Germline V gene sequence: CDR1 SGHNT, CDR2 YYREEE (reference sequence). With 0 bases removed from V and 4 bases from J, the gap between germline ends came to 4 bases. The CDR3 here is CASSLDGYGYTF. In DNA form, the CDR3 reads TGTGCCAGCAGCTTGGACGGCTATGGCTACACCTTC.

The chain employs TRBV6-5 and TRBJ1-1; D is ambiguous. The V end was cut by 3 bases, the J end by 0 bases, with 11 bases between. From germline, CDR1 is MNHEY and CDR2 SVGAGI. CDR3 length: 15 residues. The CDR3 reads CASSYRGYMNTEAFF. The CDR3 DNA reads as TGTGCCAGCAGTTATCGGGGATATATGAACACTGAAGCTTTCTTT.

The chain is built from TRBV7-6 and TRBJ2-7, with D unclear. Trimming stripped 3 bases from V and 0 bases from J, with 9 bases between. The CDR3 is made up of 14 amino acids. The V gene's germline CDR1 is SGHVS and CDR2 FNYEAQ. CDR3: CASSLGPSSYEQYF. The CDR3 DNA reads TGTGCCAGCAGCTTGGGCCCGAGCTCCTACGAGCAGTACTTC.

This clone has just one count. The J gene is TRBJ2-3, the V gene TRBV5-1, with TRBD2 identical over 11 bases. Trimming removed 3 bases from V and 4 bases from J; junction bases left unmatched: 7. This CDR3 region has 16 residues. Germline V lookup: CDR1 SGHRS, CDR2 YFSETQ. The CDR3 protein is CASSSLAGAGPDTQYF. CDR3 in DNA: TGCGCCAGCAGCTCACTAGCGGGGGCCGGCCCAGATACGCAGTATTTT.

This chain joins TRBV29-1 and TRBJ2-1; TRBD2 matches at 7 bases. The CDR3 consists of 15 residues. V shed 3 bases and J 6 bases; nucleotides not matched to a gene: 11. Germline values: CDR1 SQVTM, CDR2 ANQGSEA. CDR3 in DNA: TGCAGCGTTGAGGGTACTAGCGCCGACTCCAATGAGCAGTTCTTC. Translation: CSVEGTSADSNEQFF.

The genes are TRBV4-2 and TRBJ1-1; tentative D call: TRBD1 (5 bases). Trimming removed 1 base from V and 2 bases from J, with 8 bases in between. The CDR3 has 14 residues. Per the germline V gene, CDR1 is LGHNA and CDR2 is YNFKEQ. The CDR3 region is CASSQGGGNTEAFF. CDR3 bases: TGTGCCAGCAGCCAAGGGGGGGGTAACACTGAAGCTTTCTTT.

The gene calls are TRBV6-6 and TRBJ1-4, with 9 nucleotides matching TRBD1. V shed 7 bases, J shed 4 bases, and the junction held 7 bases outside the gene matches. Germline values: CDR1 MNHNY, CDR2 SVGAGI (reference sequence). This CDR3 has 15 residues. CDR3 nucleotide sequence: TGTGCCAGCACTTCCCCGGACAGGGGTAATGAAAAACTGTTTTTT. Residues: CASTSPDRGNEKLFF.

The chain joins TRBV5-1 to TRBJ1-1; D not certain. CDR1 is SGHRS and CDR2 is YFSETQ in the germline V gene. The CDR3 covers 14 residues. Trimming stripped 0 bases from V and 1 base from J, with 7 bases between. CDR3 sequence reads: CASSLDSGNTEAFF. The CDR3, as DNA: TGCGCCAGCAGCTTGGATTCGGGGAACACTGAAGCTTTCTTT. Together with reference TRBV5-1 and TRBJ1-1, the CDR3 gives the full variable domain: KAGVTQTPRYLIKTRGQQVTLSCSPISGHRSVSWYQQTPGQGLQFLFEYFSETQRNKGNFPGRFSGRQFSNSRSEMNVSTLELGDSALYLCASSLDSGNTEAFFGQGTRLTVV.

This clone was counted only a few times. Since a much larger clone is just one base distant, this may be a read error. Different DNA sequences within this sample yield the same CDR3. In DNA form, the CDR3 reads TGTGCCAGCAGCTCCAGGGGACAGGGGGACTACGAGCAGTACTTC. As protein: CASSSRGQGDYEQYF. The chain combines TRBV7-2 with TRBJ2-7; 11 positions agree with TRBD1. Germline CDR1 SGHTA, CDR2 FQGNSA. The CDR3 spans 15 residues. V was pared by 4 bases and J by 3 bases, with 5 bases of the junction left unmatched.

This chain uses TRBV7-8 with TRBJ2-7; tentatively, D is TRBD1 (6 bases). Trimming pared 5 bases from V and 1 base from J, leaving 15 bases between. The germline V gene has CDR1 SGHVS and CDR2 FQNEAQ. The CDR3 extends over 15 amino acids. CDR3 bases: TGTGCCAGCAGCCCCCCGAGGACAGATTCCTACGAGCAGTACTTC. Protein sequence: CASSPPRTDSYEQYF.